One and the same sample provided the 27 T cell receptor beta chains below, sequenced in a study of response to subunit inactivated influenza vaccine. TCRdb recomputed calls from the RT-PCR reads with MiXCR, one row per CDR3 protein. Here the sample spans about 540,000 distinct CDR3 sequences, approximately 20% being singletons. These data were also reused for a study on T cells expressing NK-cell markers. That report adds: What made the TCR beta cDNA was 5'RACE template switching with UMIs.

The sequencing used CD4+ T cells sorted from PBMCs, collected approximately 13 days after vaccination. These receptors came from a man aged 45-60 years who received an inactivated influenza vaccine.

The V and J genes are TRBV6-2 or TRBV6-3 and TRBJ2-1, with TRBD2 matching 7 bases. Germline V lookup: CDR1 MNHEY, CDR2 SVGEGT. The CDR3 totals 15 residues. The J segment lost 5 bases and the V segment lost 4 bases, leaving 8 bases of the junction unmatched. CDR3 coding DNA: TGTGCCAGCAGTTTAACCGGGACTAACAACAATGAGCAGTTCTTC. Protein sequence: CASSLTGTNNNEQFF.

This clonotype was observed at least ten times. The V gene is TRBV3-1, the J gene TRBJ2-5; 10 bases are a match to TRBD1. The CDR3 contains 17 residues. CDR1 and CDR2 (germline): LGHDT, YNNKEL (reference sequence). J was trimmed by 1 base and V by 1 base; bases with no gene match: 6. The CDR3 here is CASSQVRGQGGQETQYF. Here the CDR3 DNA reads TGTGCCAGCAGCCAAGTCAGAGGACAGGGGGGCCAAGAGACCCAGTACTTC.

V usage is TRBV4-3 and J usage is TRBJ2-1; the D gene could be TRBD1 or TRBD2 (7 bases each). V lost 4 bases to trimming and J lost 9 bases, with 22 bases between them. Germline V CDR1 and CDR2: LGHNA, YSLEER. CDR3 length: 16 amino acids. The CDR3 loop is CASSPDYRSGGGEQFF. The CDR3 bases are TGCGCCAGCAGCCCCGACTACAGGTCAGGGGGGGGTGAGCAGTTCTTC.

V is TRBV12-3 or TRBV12-4 and J is TRBJ1-2, with unresolved D. The V gene lost 5 bases and the J gene lost 7 bases, with 11 bases spanning the gap. This CDR3 region has 12 residues. Here the CDR3 DNA reads TGTGCCAGCAGTCCCCTACTACGTGGCTACACCTTC. It is translated as CASSPLLRGYTF.

Concerning this clonotype: A clone one base away is much larger, so this may be a read error. The V gene is TRBV28, the J gene TRBJ2-2; TRBD2 aligns across 7 bases. Germline assignment: CDR1 MDHEN and CDR2 SYDVKM. Germline trimming cut 7 bases from V and 6 bases from J; bases unmatched to any gene: 8. The CDR3 runs to 14 residues. Written as DNA, the CDR3 is TGTGCCAGCAACCTCTGCGGGGGAGCCGGGGAGCTGTTTTTT. Its translation is CASNLCGGAGELFF.

This clonotype was picked up a small number of times. CDR3 residues: CALGYRRKLFF. CDR3 DNA: TGTGCCTTGGGATACAGGAGAAAACTGTTTTTT. The gene calls are TRBV30 and TRBJ1-4; D is perhaps TRBD1 (5 bases). The V end was cut by 7 bases, the J end by 10 bases, with 13 bases between. Germline V CDR1 and CDR2: GTSNPN, SVGIG (reference sequence). CDR3 size: 11 residues.

The chain couples TRBV7-2 to TRBJ2-7; D uncertain. Trimming took 4 bases from V and 2 from J, leaving 6 bases between them. Germline CDR1 and CDR2: SGHTA and FQGNSA. CDR3 length: 12 amino acids. This chain's CDR3 is CASSSAAYEQYF. The CDR3 DNA reads as TGTGCCAGCAGCTCGGCCGCCTACGAGCAGTACTTC.

The genes are TRBV30 and TRBJ1-2; D call uncertain. CDR3 size: 11 residues. Germline-derived CDR1 and CDR2 are GTSNPN and SVGIG (reference sequence). The ends were cut back, 3 bases at V and 7 bases at J, with 9 bases in the middle. Written as DNA, the CDR3 is TGTGCCTGGAGGAGGCACGCTGGCTACACCTTC. This gives the protein CAWRRHAGYTF.

This clonotype was seen a handful of times. The V and J genes are TRBV3-1 and TRBJ2-3; 13 bases are shared with TRBD2. The CDR3 length is 21 residues. Germline CDR1 reads LGHDT; CDR2 reads YNNKEL (reference sequence). V lost 4 bases to trimming and J lost 0 bases; unmatched junction nucleotides: 16. CDR3 amino acids: CASSPYIILAGGPRSTDTQYF. The CDR3 bases are TGTGCCAGCAGCCCGTATATTATACTAGCGGGAGGGCCGAGGAGCACAGATACGCAGTATTTT.

This rearrangement joins TRBV7-2 to TRBJ2-5, with no clear D. The CDR3 covers 12 residues. Germline V gives CDR1 SGHTA, CDR2 FQGNSA. Trimming removed 2 bases from V and 4 bases from J, with 5 bases in between. CDR3 DNA: TGTGCCAGCAGCTTATTTAGAGAGACCCAGTACTTC. Protein product: CASSLFRETQYF.

This clonotype was counted only a few times. V usage is TRBV9 and J usage is TRBJ2-7, with TRBD1 identical over 9 bases. The CDR3 contains 15 residues. J lost 6 bases, V lost 4 bases, and 11 bases had no gene match. Germline values: CDR1 SGDLS, CDR2 YYNGEE. The CDR3 nucleotides are TGTGCCAGCAGCATACGGGACAGGGAATCAAGCGAGCAGTACTTC. It yields the protein CASSIRDRESSEQYF.

For this clonotype: Just one base apart from a much larger clone, this may be a read error. The chain joins TRBV12-3 or TRBV12-4 to TRBJ1-3; the D is unclear. The CDR3 runs 14 residues. For the CDR3, the DNA is TGTGCCAGCAGGGAAGATAACTCTGGAAACACCATATTTTTT. This translates into CASREDNSGNTIFF.

In this sample, this clonotype turned up once. The J gene is TRBJ2-1, the V gene TRBV30; 8 positions match TRBD1. The CDR3 length is 20 residues. The V segment lost 2 bases and the J segment 0 bases; nucleotides outside the gene matches: 18. In germline, CDR1 is GTSNPN, CDR2 SVGIG (reference sequence). CDR3 DNA sequence: TGTGCCTGGAGTTTCTCTCGGACAGGGTTGGGCCCTAGCTCCTACAATGAGCAGTTCTTC. Amino acid sequence: CAWSFSRTGLGPSSYNEQFF.

This clonotype was counted between two and nine times. V gene TRBV4-1 combines with J gene TRBJ2-1; the D gene is possibly TRBD1 (6 bases). The CDR3 covers 15 residues. Germline CDR1 and CDR2: MGHRA and YSYEKL. With 0 bases removed from V and 3 bases from J, the gap between germline ends came to 9 bases. CDR3 protein: CASSQDEGHYNEQFF. CDR3 nucleotide sequence: TGCGCCAGCAGCCAAGATGAGGGACACTACAATGAGCAGTTCTTC.

This sequence joins TRBV6-1 and TRBJ2-7; D possibly corresponds to TRBD2 (5 bases). Germline V gene sequence: CDR1 MNHNS, CDR2 SASEGT. CDR3 length: 14 amino acids. Trimming pared 6 bases from V and 3 bases from J, leaving 15 bases between. CDR3 sequence reads: CASSWGNGVYEQYF. CDR3 bases: TGTGCCAGCAGCTGGGGAAACGGGGTCTACGAGCAGTACTTC.

At least ten counts were recorded for this clonotype. The chain carries TRBV5-1 and TRBJ2-3; the match to TRBD2 covers 14 bases. The CDR3 loop spans 17 amino acids. Germline trimming cut 4 bases from V and 4 bases from J; bases unmatched to any gene: 8. From germline, CDR1 is SGHRS and CDR2 YFSETQ. The CDR3 reads CASSPGTSGRGADTQYF. The CDR3 nucleotides read TGCGCCAGCAGCCCAGGGACTAGCGGGAGAGGAGCAGATACGCAGTATTTT.

The chain joins TRBV24-1 to TRBJ2-1; D is unresolved. CDR1 KGHDR and CDR2 SFDVKD come from the germline V gene. V lost 4 bases, J lost 7 bases, and 10 bases lay in between. The CDR3 extends over 13 amino acids. CDR3 residues: CATSEPNGNEQFF. The DNA for the CDR3 is TGTGCCACCAGTGAGCCCAACGGGAATGAGCAGTTCTTC.

This clonotype was recorded many times. The V and J genes are TRBV3-1 and TRBJ2-1, with 8 positions matching TRBD2. V lost 3 bases to trimming and J lost 6 bases; unmatched junction nucleotides: 4. Germline V gives CDR1 LGHDT, CDR2 YNNKEL (reference sequence). The CDR3 runs to 14 residues. CDR3 residues: CASSHSSGTNEQFF. CDR3 bases: TGTGCCAGCAGCCATAGTAGCGGGACCAATGAGCAGTTCTTC.

This clonotype has a handful of counts. The CDR3 DNA sequence: TGTGCCAGCAGACCCTATCGGACTAGCGGGAGACTTTGCGAGCAGTACTTC. Translated: CASRPYRTSGRLCEQYF. V is TRBV7-3 and J is TRBJ2-7, with TRBD2 matching over 13 bases. The length of the CDR3 is 17 residues. The trim removed 6 bases at V and 6 bases at J, leaving 14 bases unmatched. Germline V gene sequence: CDR1 SGHTA, CDR2 FQGTGA.

The V call is TRBV5-4, the J call TRBJ2-7, with D perhaps being TRBD1 or TRBD2 (6 bases each). The germline V and J ends were trimmed by 4 bases and 7 bases, with 21 bases remaining between them. Germline assignment: CDR1 SGHNT and CDR2 YYREEE (reference sequence). The CDR3 covers 15 residues. CDR3 region: CASSKNARGVEEQYF. DNA for the CDR3: TGTGCCAGCAGCAAAAACGCAAGGGGGGTCGAAGAGCAGTACTTC.

This clonotype was seen only a few times. The chain links TRBV15 to TRBJ2-1, with 10 bases fitting TRBD2. Germline CDR1 LNHNV, CDR2 YYDKDF (reference sequence). J was trimmed by 7 bases and V by 4 bases; bases with no gene match: 13. The CDR3 runs to 17 residues. The CDR3 region has the DNA TGTGCCACCAGCACCCCAAAGGAGCGGGGGGGCCGTAATGAGCAGTTCTTC. Translated: CATSTPKERGGRNEQFF.

The V call is TRBV28, the J call TRBJ2-7; 9 bases match TRBD1. CDR3 length: 15 residues. Germline V gene data show CDR1 as MDHEN and CDR2 as SYDVKM. Germline trimming cut 7 bases from V and 5 bases from J; bases unmatched to any gene: 12. CDR3 loop: CASISSTGGAHEQYF. The CDR3 DNA follows: TGTGCCAGCATATCCTCGACAGGGGGTGCCCACGAGCAGTACTTC.

This clonotype was picked up a small number of times. The V gene is TRBV5-1, the J gene TRBJ2-1; possibly TRBD1 or TRBD2 for D (5 bases each). Germline-derived CDR1 and CDR2 are SGHRS and YFSETQ. V was clipped by 0 bases and J by 6 bases, with 10 bases between them. The CDR3 loop spans 14 amino acids. The CDR3 region has the DNA TGCGCCAGCAGCTTGGACCCAGGGAGCAATGAGCAGTTCTTC. It is translated as CASSLDPGSNEQFF.

This clonotype has more than one count but fewer than ten. The chain uses TRBV20-1 and TRBJ2-1; 12 nucleotides agree with TRBD2. There are 18 residues in the CDR3. The germline V gene has CDR1 DFQATT and CDR2 SNEGSKA (reference sequence). V was pared by 3 bases and J by 0 bases, with 9 bases of the junction left unmatched. The CDR3, as DNA: TGCAGTGCTAGGCCTAGCGGGAGGGCCTGGAGCTCCTACAATGAGCAGTTCTTC. Protein product: CSARPSGRAWSSYNEQFF.

This clonotype was observed once. The genes are TRBV10-2 and TRBJ1-1; D is possibly TRBD1 (6 bases). This CDR3 has 12 residues. CDR1 WSHSY and CDR2 SAAADI come from the germline V gene. Trimming cost V 7 bases and J 1 base, with 7 bases left between them. CDR3 sequence (DNA): TGCGCCAGCACAGGGGCGAACACTGAAGCTTTCTTT. Translated: CASTGANTEAFF.

The chain is built from TRBV20-1 and TRBJ2-1, with 8 bases aligning to TRBD1. The CDR3 contains 11 residues. Trimming took 5 bases from V and 9 from J; bases not matched to a gene: 3. Germline loops: CDR1 DFQATT, CDR2 SNEGSKA (reference sequence). The CDR3 reads CSARDRSEQFF. As DNA, the CDR3 is TGCAGTGCTCGGGACAGGAGTGAGCAGTTCTTC.

This clonotype was seen more than once but under ten times. The chain recombines TRBV28 with TRBJ2-2; D not certain. V was cut by 6 bases and J by 3 bases, with 5 bases left in between. Germline V lookup: CDR1 MDHEN, CDR2 SYDVKM. The CDR3 is 12 residues long. CDR3 DNA sequence: TGTGCCAGCAGACGGTACACCGGGGAGCTGTTTTTT. Encoded protein: CASRRYTGELFF.